The 8 T cell receptor beta chains listed next were all sequenced from one sample in a study of lymphopenia after photon versus proton radiotherapy. Produced via immunoSEQ multiplex PCR; TCRdb's table is partial and in-frame only. The table lists under 65,000 clones, about four fifths of them singletons. Sequenced here: peripheral blood, sampled from a patient treated with proton-based radiotherapy. These receptors all stem from a man between 60 and 75 years old with pancreatic cancer.

The chain employs TRBV15 and TRBJ1-1, with a possible D match to TRBD1 (5 bases). V dropped 5 bases and J dropped 5 bases, with 12 bases sitting between them. This CDR3 is 13 amino acids long. Germline loops: CDR1 LNHNV, CDR2 YYDKDF (reference sequence). The chain's CDR3 is CATSLLQETEAFF. CDR3 in DNA: TGTGCCACCAGCCTGTTACAGGAGACTGAAGCTTTCTTT.

V usage is TRBV6-1 and J usage is TRBJ2-1; D unresolved. In germline, CDR1 is MNHNS, CDR2 SASEGT. The CDR3 is 13 residues long. V lost 8 bases, J lost 5 bases, and 13 bases lay in between. The CDR3 region has the DNA TGTGCCAGCGTATTAGTTTTGAACAATGAGCAGTTCTTC. The encoded protein is CASVLVLNNEQFF.

This clone was observed a single time. The rearrangement joins TRBV15 to TRBJ2-7, with 7 positions matching TRBD1. The junction had 8 bases not matched to a gene; V was cut back by 3 bases and J by 0 bases. Germline loops: CDR1 LNHNV, CDR2 YYDKDF (reference sequence). This CDR3 region has 16 residues. CDR3 sequence reads: CATSRRRRQGSYEQYF. CDR3 DNA sequence: TGTGCCACCAGCAGGCGCCGCCGACAGGGCTCCTACGAGCAGTACTTC.

The chain uses TRBV10-3 and TRBJ2-7, with 7 bases matching TRBD1. This CDR3 has 13 amino acids. The trim removed 4 bases at V and 5 bases at J, leaving 5 bases unmatched. Germline V gene sequence: CDR1 ENHRY, CDR2 SYGVKD. Here the CDR3 DNA reads TGTGCCATCAGTGCATTAGGGGGCCACGAGCAGTACTTC. Its protein is CAISALGGHEQYF.

The rearrangement joins TRBV6-5 to TRBJ2-7; 7 positions match TRBD1. V was clipped by 7 bases and J by 7 bases; unmatched bases: 10. Per the germline V gene, CDR1 is MNHEY and CDR2 is SVGAGI. This CDR3 contains 13 residues. The CDR3 loop is CASTPWEQGEQYF. The CDR3 bases are TGTGCCAGCACCCCCTGGGAACAGGGGGAGCAGTACTTC.

The chain combines TRBV4-1 with TRBJ2-2; TRBD2 matches at 10 bases. Germline V gene sequence: CDR1 MGHRA, CDR2 YSYEKL. J gave up 5 bases and V 1 base, and 4 bases lay outside the gene matches. This CDR3 is built from 16 residues. The CDR3 spells CASSQAASGSTGELFF. The CDR3 DNA is TGCGCCAGCAGCCAAGCGGCTAGCGGGAGTACCGGGGAGCTGTTTTTT.

Written as DNA, the CDR3 is TGTGCCAGTAGTCCCTCTAGGACAGGGGGGGACACCGGGGAGCTGTTTTTT. It yields the protein CASSPSRTGGDTGELFF. The gene calls are TRBV19 and TRBJ2-2, with 10 bases matching TRBD1. CDR3 size: 17 residues. Germline lookup yields CDR1 LNHDA and CDR2 SQIVND (reference sequence). Unmatched junction bases numbered 9, after V lost 5 bases and J lost 3 bases.

The V call is TRBV2, the J call TRBJ1-2, with 8 bases aligning to TRBD1. Germline V CDR1 and CDR2: SNHLY, FYNNEI. V was pared by 6 bases and J by 5 bases, with 5 bases of the junction left unmatched. The CDR3 length is 13 residues. Written as DNA, the CDR3 is TGTGCCAGCAGGGCAGGGGGCACGTATGGCTACACCTTC. Its protein product is CASRAGGTYGYTF.